The TCR beta chain described here comes from a study of blood T cells in healthy people across ages. This clonotype was recorded many times. Combining a sample-barcoded 5' primer with a J-beta primer mix, a second PCR ran for roughly 6 to 12 cycles. TCRdb passed the 5' RACE reads through MiXCR, listing each CDR3 protein once. The sample lists about 700,000 distinct CDR3 sequences, approximately 31% occurring once. Germline V gene sequence: CDR1 DFQATT, CDR2 SNEGSKA (reference sequence). V was clipped by 5 bases and J by 0 bases; unmatched bases: 6. The CDR3 runs 15 residues. The receptor was isolated from a woman older than 75 in good health. Sequenced material: blood. This chain uses TRBV20-1 with TRBJ2-1, with 8 bases lining up with TRBD2. CDR3 bases: TGCAGTGCTCTTCCCGGGACTAGCTCCTACAATGAGCAGTTCTTC. This translates into CSALPGTSSYNEQFF.